These T cell receptor beta chains were read from a single sample in a study of blood T cell repertoires in COVID-19. The data were produced by immunoSEQ multiplex PCR, yet TCRdb's version contains in-frame clones alone and is incomplete. The table records 400,000 to 450,000 clones, about 87% of them present only once. Specimen: peripheral blood. The source of these receptors is a man between 18 and 29 years old with COVID-19, enrolled during active disease. CDR3s include the opening cysteine and the closing phenylalanine or tryptophan. Fields, in order: D gene, J gene, V gene, clone size, CDR3 protein, CDR3 DNA. A D gene is named only where the DNA matches it firmly. The listing skips clone size in some rows; elsewhere it reads once, few, many or a size class.

d_gene: .
j_gene: TRBJ1-1
v_gene: TRBV19
abundance: .
CDR3aa: CASRRQKNTEAFF
CDR3nt: TGTGCCAGTAGGCGACAGAAGAACACTGAAGCTTTCTTT

d_gene: TRBD2
j_gene: TRBJ2-3
v_gene: TRBV7-9
abundance: many
CDR3aa: CASSLGLAGMGDTQYF
CDR3nt: TGTGCCAGCAGCTTAGGCCTAGCGGGGATGGGAGATACGCAGTATTTT

d_gene: TRBD1
j_gene: TRBJ1-2
v_gene: TRBV6-5
abundance: .
CDR3aa: CASSPDREGYTF
CDR3nt: TGTGCCAGCAGTCCCGACAGGGAAGGCTACACCTTC

d_gene: .
j_gene: TRBJ2-1
v_gene: TRBV5-4
abundance: .
CDR3aa: CASSLGVSSYNEQFF
CDR3nt: TGTGCCAGCAGCTTAGGGGTTAGCTCCTACAATGAGCAGTTCTTC

d_gene: .
j_gene: TRBJ2-1
v_gene: TRBV7-2
abundance: .
CDR3aa: CASSLGTGTTLNEQFF
CDR3nt: TGTGCCAGCAGCTTAGGGACCGGGACAACTCTCAATGAGCAGTTCTTC

d_gene: .
j_gene: TRBJ2-7
v_gene: TRBV27
abundance: once
CDR3aa: CASSLGDISSYEQYF
CDR3nt: TGTGCCAGCAGTTTAGGGGACATCTCATCCTACGAGCAGTACTTC

d_gene: .
j_gene: TRBJ2-1
v_gene: TRBV5-4
abundance: .
CDR3aa: CASSSPGLAFNEQFF
CDR3nt: TGTGCCAGCAGCTCACCGGGACTCGCTTTCAATGAGCAGTTCTTC

d_gene: .
j_gene: TRBJ2-5
v_gene: TRBV2
abundance: .
CDR3aa: CASSEGSYGTQYF
CDR3nt: TGTGCCAGCAGTGAAGGTAGTTACGGGACCCAGTACTTC

d_gene: .
j_gene: TRBJ2-7
v_gene: TRBV29-1
abundance: .
CDR3aa: CSVVTDYEQYF
CDR3nt: TGCAGCGTTGTTACTGACTACGAGCAGTACTTC

d_gene: .
j_gene: TRBJ2-7
v_gene: TRBV7-9
abundance: .
CDR3aa: CASSFTGSYEQYF
CDR3nt: TGTGCCAGCAGCTTTACAGGAAGCTACGAGCAGTACTTC

d_gene: TRBD2
j_gene: TRBJ2-1
v_gene: TRBV5-1
abundance: .
CDR3aa: CASTPGGYNEQFF
CDR3nt: TGCGCCAGCACCCCGGGGGGTTACAATGAGCAGTTCTTC

d_gene: TRBD1
j_gene: TRBJ2-7
v_gene: TRBV3-1/TRBV3-2
abundance: .
CDR3aa: CASSPGQGDSYEQYF
CDR3nt: TGTGCCAGCAGCCCGGGACAGGGGGACTCCTACGAGCAGTACTTC

d_gene: .
j_gene: TRBJ2-5
v_gene: TRBV5-6
abundance: .
CDR3aa: CASSLGALVKETQYF
CDR3nt: TGTGCCAGCAGCTTGGGGGCACTAGTTAAAGAGACCCAGTACTTC

d_gene: .
j_gene: TRBJ1-2
v_gene: TRBV3-1/TRBV3-2
abundance: .
CDR3aa: CASSQGADQTDTF
CDR3nt: TGTGCCAGCAGCCAAGGCGCTGATCAAACAGACACCTTC

d_gene: .
j_gene: TRBJ2-3
v_gene: TRBV2
abundance: .
CDR3aa: CASSEALGVGTDTQYF
CDR3nt: TGTGCCAGCAGTGAAGCGCTCGGGGTCGGCACAGATACGCAGTATTTT

d_gene: TRBD2
j_gene: TRBJ2-7
v_gene: TRBV5-1
abundance: once
CDR3aa: CASSWVAGGPDEQYF
CDR3nt: TGCGCCAGCAGCTGGGTAGCGGGGGGCCCTGACGAGCAGTACTTC

d_gene: .
j_gene: TRBJ2-1
v_gene: TRBV10-2
abundance: .
CDR3aa: CASRNLAIAYNEQFF
CDR3nt: TGCGCCAGCAGGAATCTAGCAATTGCCTACAATGAGCAGTTCTTC

d_gene: .
j_gene: TRBJ2-2
v_gene: TRBV7-6
abundance: .
CDR3aa: CASSYVAGRYAGELFF
CDR3nt: TGTGCCAGCAGCTATGTGGCAGGGAGGTACGCCGGGGAGCTGTTTTTT

d_gene: TRBD1
j_gene: TRBJ2-6
v_gene: TRBV18
abundance: .
CDR3aa: CASSPLMGQGNSGANVLTF
CDR3nt: TGTGCCAGCTCACCACTAATGGGACAGGGTAACTCTGGGGCCAACGTCCTGACTTTC

d_gene: .
j_gene: TRBJ2-6
v_gene: TRBV5-1
abundance: .
CDR3aa: CASTQTSLSGANVLTF
CDR3nt: TGCGCCAGCACCCAGACAAGTCTTTCTGGGGCCAACGTCCTGACTTTC

d_gene: TRBD1
j_gene: TRBJ2-5
v_gene: TRBV6-5
abundance: .
CDR3aa: CASSQTTGMKTQYF
CDR3nt: TGTGCCAGCAGCCAAACGACAGGGATGAAGACCCAGTACTTC

d_gene: .
j_gene: TRBJ2-3
v_gene: TRBV19
abundance: .
CDR3aa: CASVGLGAGGDTQYF
CDR3nt: TGTGCCAGTGTCGGCTTGGGGGCAGGGGGGGATACGCAGTATTTT

d_gene: TRBD2
j_gene: TRBJ2-5
v_gene: TRBV5-8
abundance: .
CDR3aa: CASSPGTSRGETQYF
CDR3nt: TGTGCCAGCAGCCCGGGGACTAGTCGGGGAGAGACCCAGTACTTC

d_gene: .
j_gene: TRBJ1-2
v_gene: TRBV7-9
abundance: .
CDR3aa: CASSLGAGSNYGYTF
CDR3nt: TGTGCCAGCAGCTTAGGAGCGGGGTCCAACTATGGCTACACCTTC

d_gene: TRBD1
j_gene: TRBJ1-6
v_gene: TRBV5-1
abundance: once
CDR3aa: CASSAGGGEPLHF
CDR3nt: TGCGCCAGCAGCGCAGGGGGTGGGGAACCCCTCCACTTT

d_gene: .
j_gene: TRBJ2-1
v_gene: TRBV11-2
abundance: .
CDR3aa: CASSLDPYEQFF
CDR3nt: TGTGCCAGCAGCTTAGATCCCTATGAGCAGTTCTTC

d_gene: .
j_gene: TRBJ2-1
v_gene: TRBV11-3
abundance: .
CDR3aa: CASSLSPQPEQFF
CDR3nt: TGTGCCAGCAGCTTATCGCCACAACCTGAGCAGTTCTTC

d_gene: .
j_gene: TRBJ2-1
v_gene: TRBV5-8
abundance: .
CDR3aa: CASSWGENNEQFF
CDR3nt: TGTGCCAGCAGCTGGGGGGAGAACAATGAGCAGTTCTTC

d_gene: .
j_gene: TRBJ2-7
v_gene: TRBV2
abundance: few
CDR3aa: CASSKALGAEQYF
CDR3nt: TGTGCCAGCTCCAAAGCACTGGGGGCCGAGCAGTACTTC

d_gene: TRBD2
j_gene: TRBJ2-1
v_gene: TRBV30
abundance: .
CDR3aa: CAWSSGSLDEQFF
CDR3nt: TGTGCCTGGAGTAGCGGGAGTCTCGATGAGCAGTTCTTC

d_gene: TRBD2
j_gene: TRBJ2-1
v_gene: TRBV10-1
abundance: .
CDR3aa: CASSAQRDYNEQFF
CDR3nt: TGCGCCAGCAGTGCCCAGCGGGACTACAATGAGCAGTTCTTC

d_gene: .
j_gene: TRBJ2-7
v_gene: TRBV21-1
abundance: .
CDR3aa: CASSKANLTDSEQYF
CDR3nt: TGTGCCAGCAGCAAAGCGAACCTGACTGACTCCGAGCAGTACTTC

d_gene: TRBD2
j_gene: TRBJ2-3
v_gene: TRBV6-4
abundance: .
CDR3aa: CASSDRAGEATDTQYF
CDR3nt: TGTGCCAGCAGTGACAGGGCGGGGGAGGCGACAGATACGCAGTATTTT

d_gene: .
j_gene: TRBJ2-7
v_gene: TRBV7-2
abundance: .
CDR3aa: CASNPTGRSYEQYF
CDR3nt: TGTGCCAGCAACCCGACAGGGAGGTCCTACGAGCAGTACTTC

d_gene: TRBD1
j_gene: TRBJ1-1
v_gene: TRBV28
abundance: .
CDR3aa: CASIPVWTGNTEAFF
CDR3nt: TGTGCCAGCATCCCGGTTTGGACAGGGAACACTGAAGCTTTCTTT

d_gene: .
j_gene: TRBJ1-5
v_gene: TRBV5-1
abundance: .
CDR3aa: CASSPRGGNQPQHF
CDR3nt: TGCGCCAGCAGCCCTAGAGGGGGAAATCAGCCCCAGCATTTT

d_gene: .
j_gene: TRBJ1-1
v_gene: TRBV7-9
abundance: few
CDR3aa: CASSWGGDNTEAFF
CDR3nt: TGTGCCAGCAGCTGGGGAGGGGATAACACTGAAGCTTTCTTT

d_gene: TRBD1
j_gene: TRBJ2-7
v_gene: TRBV6-5
abundance: .
CDR3aa: CASDRGRYEQYF
CDR3nt: TGTGCCAGTGACAGGGGGCGCTACGAGCAGTACTTC

d_gene: .
j_gene: TRBJ2-7
v_gene: TRBV5-1
abundance: few
CDR3aa: CASSPGTTHEQYF
CDR3nt: TGCGCCAGCAGCCCCGGGACAACTCACGAGCAGTACTTC

d_gene: .
j_gene: TRBJ1-1
v_gene: TRBV11-2
abundance: .
CDR3aa: CASSLTGTEAFF
CDR3nt: TGTGCCAGCAGCTTAACCGGCACTGAAGCTTTCTTT

d_gene: TRBD2
j_gene: TRBJ2-1
v_gene: TRBV5-5
abundance: .
CDR3aa: CASSLSTSGSAGNEQFF
CDR3nt: TGTGCCAGCAGCTTGAGTACCAGCGGGAGTGCTGGAAATGAGCAGTTCTTC

d_gene: TRBD2
j_gene: TRBJ2-5
v_gene: TRBV5-1
abundance: .
CDR3aa: CASSSSGIQETQYF
CDR3nt: TGCGCCAGCAGCTCGAGCGGGATTCAAGAGACCCAGTACTTC

d_gene: .
j_gene: TRBJ2-7
v_gene: TRBV6-6
abundance: .
CDR3aa: CASSYGRGQYF
CDR3nt: TGTGCCAGCAGTTACGGGCGGGGTCAGTACTTC

d_gene: .
j_gene: TRBJ2-2
v_gene: TRBV7-9
abundance: .
CDR3aa: CASSSKGVTGELFF
CDR3nt: TGTGCCAGCAGCTCGAAAGGGGTAACCGGGGAGCTGTTTTTT

d_gene: .
j_gene: TRBJ1-2
v_gene: TRBV11-2
abundance: .
CDR3aa: CASRALAFNGYTF
CDR3nt: TGTGCCAGCAGGGCCCTTGCTTTCAATGGCTACACCTTC

d_gene: .
j_gene: TRBJ1-1
v_gene: TRBV5-4
abundance: .
CDR3aa: CASKGQSIMNTEAFF
CDR3nt: TGTGCCAGCAAGGGACAATCAATCATGAACACTGAAGCTTTCTTT

d_gene: TRBD2
j_gene: TRBJ2-1
v_gene: TRBV12-5
abundance: .
CDR3aa: CASGLLNSGTSGGATYGYNEQFF
CDR3nt: TGTGCTAGTGGTTTGTTGAACTCCGGGACTAGCGGGGGGGCTACTTATGGCTACAATGAGCAGTTCTTC

d_gene: .
j_gene: TRBJ1-1
v_gene: TRBV5-6
abundance: .
CDR3aa: CASSLEEYTEAFF
CDR3nt: TGTGCCAGCAGCTTGGAGGAGTACACTGAAGCTTTCTTT